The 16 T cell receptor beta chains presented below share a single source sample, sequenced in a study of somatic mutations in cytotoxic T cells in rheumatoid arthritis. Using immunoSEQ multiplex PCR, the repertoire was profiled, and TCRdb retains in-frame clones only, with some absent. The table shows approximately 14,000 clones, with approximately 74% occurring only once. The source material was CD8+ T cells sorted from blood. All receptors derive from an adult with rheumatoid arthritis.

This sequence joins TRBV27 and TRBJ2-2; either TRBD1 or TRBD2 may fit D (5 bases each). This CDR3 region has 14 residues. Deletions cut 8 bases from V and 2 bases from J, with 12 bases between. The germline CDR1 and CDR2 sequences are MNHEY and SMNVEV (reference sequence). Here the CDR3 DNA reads TGTGCCAGCGGGACGGCACCTAACACCGGGGAGCTGTTTTTT. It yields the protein CASGTAPNTGELFF.

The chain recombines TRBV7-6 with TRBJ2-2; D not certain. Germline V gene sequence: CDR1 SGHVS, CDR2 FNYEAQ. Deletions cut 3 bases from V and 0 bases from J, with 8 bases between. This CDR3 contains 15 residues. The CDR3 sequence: CASSFAPTNTGELFF. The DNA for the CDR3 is TGTGCCAGCAGCTTCGCTCCCACGAACACCGGGGAGCTGTTTTTT.

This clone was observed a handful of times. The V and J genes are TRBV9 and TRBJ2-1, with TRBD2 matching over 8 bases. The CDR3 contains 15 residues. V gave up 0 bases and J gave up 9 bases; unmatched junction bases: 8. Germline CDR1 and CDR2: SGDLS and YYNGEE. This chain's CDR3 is CASSVGGGPLAEQFF. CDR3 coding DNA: TGTGCCAGCAGCGTAGGCGGGGGGCCTTTGGCTGAGCAGTTCTTC.

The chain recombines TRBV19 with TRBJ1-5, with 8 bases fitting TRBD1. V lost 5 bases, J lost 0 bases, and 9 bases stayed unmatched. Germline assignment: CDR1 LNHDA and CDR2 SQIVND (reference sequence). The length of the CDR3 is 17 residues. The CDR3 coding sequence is TGTGCCAGTAGTCCCAGGGGGCCTGGATATAGCAATCAGCCCCAGCATTTT. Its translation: CASSPRGPGYSNQPQHF.

As DNA, the CDR3 is TGTGCCAGTAGTATTCGCAATGAGCAGTTCTTC. The encoded protein is CASSIRNEQFF. The rearrangement links TRBV19 to TRBJ2-1; D is ambiguous. CDR1 is LNHDA, CDR2 SQIVND, per germline (reference sequence). The CDR3 contains 11 residues. V was pared by 3 bases and J by 6 bases, with 3 bases between.

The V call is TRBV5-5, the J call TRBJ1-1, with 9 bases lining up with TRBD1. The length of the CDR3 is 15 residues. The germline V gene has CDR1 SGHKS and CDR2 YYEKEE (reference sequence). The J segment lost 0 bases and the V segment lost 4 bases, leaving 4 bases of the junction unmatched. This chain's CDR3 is CASSPGTGMNTEAFF. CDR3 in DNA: TGTGCCAGCAGCCCGGGGACAGGGATGAACACTGAAGCTTTCTTT.

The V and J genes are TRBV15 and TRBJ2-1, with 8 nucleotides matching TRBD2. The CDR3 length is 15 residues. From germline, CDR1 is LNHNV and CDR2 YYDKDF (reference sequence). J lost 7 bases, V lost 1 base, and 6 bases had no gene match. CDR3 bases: TGTGCCACCAGCAGAGGACGGGGGGGCCTGAATGAGCAGTTCTTC. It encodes CATSRGRGGLNEQFF.

Here the CDR3 reads CASSYDRDRGYNEQFF. The DNA of the CDR3 is TGTGCCAGCAGTTACGACAGGGACAGGGGTTACAATGAGCAGTTCTTC. This rearrangement joins TRBV6-6 to TRBJ2-1; TRBD1 matches at 10 bases. The junction had 5 bases not matched to a gene; V was cut back by 2 bases and J by 4 bases. This CDR3 has 16 amino acids. Germline CDR1 is MNHNY and CDR2 is SVGAGI (reference sequence).

The CDR3: CASSQEAGDRGLDEQFF. As DNA, the CDR3 is TGTGCCAGCAGCCAAGAGGCCGGGGACAGGGGGTTGGATGAGCAGTTCTTC. J is TRBJ2-1 and V is TRBV4-2, with 11 bases matching TRBD1. The CDR3 extends over 17 amino acids. The J segment lost 8 bases and the V segment lost 0 bases, leaving 9 bases of the junction unmatched. The germline CDR1 and CDR2 sequences are LGHNA and YNFKEQ.

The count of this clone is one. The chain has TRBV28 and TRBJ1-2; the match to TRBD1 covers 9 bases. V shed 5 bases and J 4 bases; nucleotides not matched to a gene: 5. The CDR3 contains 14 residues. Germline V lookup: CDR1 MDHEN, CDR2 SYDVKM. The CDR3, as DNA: TGTGCCAGCAGTCCGATGACAGGGGGCTATGGCTACACCTTC. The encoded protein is CASSPMTGGYGYTF.

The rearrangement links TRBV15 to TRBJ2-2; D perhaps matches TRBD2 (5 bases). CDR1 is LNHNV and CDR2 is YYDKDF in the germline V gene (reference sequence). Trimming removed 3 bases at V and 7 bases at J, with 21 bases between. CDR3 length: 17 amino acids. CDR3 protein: CATSRERVSGLGGELFF. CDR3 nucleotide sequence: TGTGCCACCAGCAGGGAAAGAGTCTCGGGGTTGGGCGGGGAGCTGTTTTTT.

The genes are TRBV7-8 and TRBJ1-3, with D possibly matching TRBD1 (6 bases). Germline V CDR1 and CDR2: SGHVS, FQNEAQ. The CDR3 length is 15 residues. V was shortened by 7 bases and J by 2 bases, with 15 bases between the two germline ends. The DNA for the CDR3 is TGTGCCAGCACCATGGGGAGGGGGGCTGGAAACACCATATATTTT. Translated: CASTMGRGAGNTIYF. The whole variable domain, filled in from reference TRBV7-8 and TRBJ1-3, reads GAGVSQSPRYKVAKRGQDVALRCDPISGHVSLFWYQQALGQGPEFLTYFQNEAQLDKSGLPSDRFFAERPEGSVSTLKIQRTQQEDSAVYLCASTMGRGAGNTIYFGEGSWLTVV.

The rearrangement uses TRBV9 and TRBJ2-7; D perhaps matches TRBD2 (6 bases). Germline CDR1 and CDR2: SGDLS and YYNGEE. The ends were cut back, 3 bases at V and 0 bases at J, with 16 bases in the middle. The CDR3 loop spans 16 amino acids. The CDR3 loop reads CASSAHGGSPSYEQYF. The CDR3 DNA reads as TGTGCCAGCAGCGCCCACGGGGGATCCCCCTCCTACGAGCAGTACTTC.

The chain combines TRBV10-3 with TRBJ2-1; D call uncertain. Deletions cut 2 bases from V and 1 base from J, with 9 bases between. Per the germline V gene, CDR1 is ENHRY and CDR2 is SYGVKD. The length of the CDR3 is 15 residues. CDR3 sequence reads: CAISEAVESYNEQFF. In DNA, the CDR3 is TGTGCCATCAGTGAGGCCGTGGAATCCTACAATGAGCAGTTCTTC.

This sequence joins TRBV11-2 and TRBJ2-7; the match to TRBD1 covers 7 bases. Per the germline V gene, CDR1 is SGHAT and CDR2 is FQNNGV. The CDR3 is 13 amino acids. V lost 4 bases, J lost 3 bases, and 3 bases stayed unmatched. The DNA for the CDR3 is TGTGCCAGCAGCTCCGGGACAGTCTACGAGCAGTACTTC. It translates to CASSSGTVYEQYF.

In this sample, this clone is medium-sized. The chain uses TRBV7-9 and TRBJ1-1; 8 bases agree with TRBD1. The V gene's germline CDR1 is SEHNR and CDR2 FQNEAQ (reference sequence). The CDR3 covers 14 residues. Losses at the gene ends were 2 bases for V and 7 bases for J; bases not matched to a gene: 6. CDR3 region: CASSLRQGANEAFF. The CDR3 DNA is TGTGCCAGCAGCTTAAGGCAGGGGGCCAATGAAGCTTTCTTT.